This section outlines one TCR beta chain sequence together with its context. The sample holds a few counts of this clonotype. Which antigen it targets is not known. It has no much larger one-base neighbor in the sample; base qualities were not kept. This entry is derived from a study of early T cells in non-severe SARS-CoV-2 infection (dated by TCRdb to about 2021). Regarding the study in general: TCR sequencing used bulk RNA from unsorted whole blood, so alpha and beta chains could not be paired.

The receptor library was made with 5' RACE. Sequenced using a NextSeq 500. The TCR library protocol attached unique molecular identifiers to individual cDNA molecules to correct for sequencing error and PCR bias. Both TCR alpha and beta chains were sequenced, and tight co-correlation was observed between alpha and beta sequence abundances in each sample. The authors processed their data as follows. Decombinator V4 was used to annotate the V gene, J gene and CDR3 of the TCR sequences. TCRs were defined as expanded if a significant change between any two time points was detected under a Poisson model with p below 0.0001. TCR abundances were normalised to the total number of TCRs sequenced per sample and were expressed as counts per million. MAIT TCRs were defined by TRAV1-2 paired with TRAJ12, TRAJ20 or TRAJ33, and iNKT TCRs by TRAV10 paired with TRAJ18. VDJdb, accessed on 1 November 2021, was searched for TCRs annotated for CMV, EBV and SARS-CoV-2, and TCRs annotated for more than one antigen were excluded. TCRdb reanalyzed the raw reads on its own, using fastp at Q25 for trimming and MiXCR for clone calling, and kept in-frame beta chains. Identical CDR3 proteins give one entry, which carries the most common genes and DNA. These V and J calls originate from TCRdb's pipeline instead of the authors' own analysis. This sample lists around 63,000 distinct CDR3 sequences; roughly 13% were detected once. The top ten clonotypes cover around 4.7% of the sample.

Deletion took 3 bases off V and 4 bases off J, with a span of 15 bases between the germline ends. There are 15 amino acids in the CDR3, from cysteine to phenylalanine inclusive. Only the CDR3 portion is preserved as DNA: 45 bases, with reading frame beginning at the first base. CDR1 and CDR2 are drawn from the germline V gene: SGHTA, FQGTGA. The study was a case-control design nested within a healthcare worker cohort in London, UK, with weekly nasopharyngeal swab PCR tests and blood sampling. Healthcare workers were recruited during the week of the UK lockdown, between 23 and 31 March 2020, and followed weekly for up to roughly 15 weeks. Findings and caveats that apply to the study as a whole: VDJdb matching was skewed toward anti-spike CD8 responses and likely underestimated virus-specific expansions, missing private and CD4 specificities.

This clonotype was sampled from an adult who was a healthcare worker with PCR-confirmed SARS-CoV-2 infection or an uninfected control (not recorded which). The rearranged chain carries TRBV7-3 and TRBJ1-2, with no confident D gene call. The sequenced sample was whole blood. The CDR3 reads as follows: CASSFTSYGLYGYTF. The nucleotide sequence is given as TGTGCCAGCAGCTTCACCTCCTATGGGCTCTATGGCTACACCTTC.